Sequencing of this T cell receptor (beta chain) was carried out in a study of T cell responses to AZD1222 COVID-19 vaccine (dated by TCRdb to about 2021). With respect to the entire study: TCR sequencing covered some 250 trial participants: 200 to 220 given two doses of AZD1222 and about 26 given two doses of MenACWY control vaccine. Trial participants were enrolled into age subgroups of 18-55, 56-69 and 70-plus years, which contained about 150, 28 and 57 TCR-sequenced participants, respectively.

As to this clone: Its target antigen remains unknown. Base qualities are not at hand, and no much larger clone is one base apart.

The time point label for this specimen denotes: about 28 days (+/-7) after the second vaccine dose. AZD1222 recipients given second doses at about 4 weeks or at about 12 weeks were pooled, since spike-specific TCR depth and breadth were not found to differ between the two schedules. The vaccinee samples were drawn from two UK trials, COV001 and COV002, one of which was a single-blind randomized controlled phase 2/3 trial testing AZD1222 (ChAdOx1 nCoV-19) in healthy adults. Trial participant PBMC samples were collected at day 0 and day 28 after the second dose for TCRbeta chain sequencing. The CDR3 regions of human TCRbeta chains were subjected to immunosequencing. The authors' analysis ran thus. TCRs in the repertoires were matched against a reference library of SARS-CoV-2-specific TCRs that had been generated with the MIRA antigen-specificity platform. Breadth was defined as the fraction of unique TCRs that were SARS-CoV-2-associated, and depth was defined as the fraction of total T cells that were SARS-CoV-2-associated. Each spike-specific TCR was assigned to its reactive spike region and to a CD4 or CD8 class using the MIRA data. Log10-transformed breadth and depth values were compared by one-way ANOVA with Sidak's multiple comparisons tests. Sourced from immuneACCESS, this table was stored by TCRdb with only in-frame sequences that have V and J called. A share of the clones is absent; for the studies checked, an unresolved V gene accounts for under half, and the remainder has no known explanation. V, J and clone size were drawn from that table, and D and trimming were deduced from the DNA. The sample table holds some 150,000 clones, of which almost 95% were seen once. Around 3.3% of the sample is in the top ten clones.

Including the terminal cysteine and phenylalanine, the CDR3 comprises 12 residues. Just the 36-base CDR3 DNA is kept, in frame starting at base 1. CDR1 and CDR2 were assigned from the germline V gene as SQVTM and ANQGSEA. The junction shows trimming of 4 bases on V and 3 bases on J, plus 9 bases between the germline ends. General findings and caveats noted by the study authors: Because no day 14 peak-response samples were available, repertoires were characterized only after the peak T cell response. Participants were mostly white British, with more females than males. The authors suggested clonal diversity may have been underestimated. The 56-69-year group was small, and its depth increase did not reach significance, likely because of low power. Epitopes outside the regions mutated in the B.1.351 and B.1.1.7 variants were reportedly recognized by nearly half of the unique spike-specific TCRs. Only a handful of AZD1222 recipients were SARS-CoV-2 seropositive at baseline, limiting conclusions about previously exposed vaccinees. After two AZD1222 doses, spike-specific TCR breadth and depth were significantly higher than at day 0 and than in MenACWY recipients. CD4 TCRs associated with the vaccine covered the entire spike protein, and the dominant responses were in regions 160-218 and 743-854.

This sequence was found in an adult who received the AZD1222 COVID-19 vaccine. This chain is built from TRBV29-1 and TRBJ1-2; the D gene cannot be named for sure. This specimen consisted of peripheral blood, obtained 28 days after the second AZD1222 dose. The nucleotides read TGCAGCGTTGCGTTTGGGGACTATGGCTACACCTTC. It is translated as CSVAFGDYGYTF. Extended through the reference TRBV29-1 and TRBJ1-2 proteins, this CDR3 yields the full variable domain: SAVISQKPSRDICQRGTSLTIQCQVDSQVTMMFWYRQQPGQSLTLIATANQGSEATYESGFVIDKFPISRPNLTFSTLTVSNMSPEDSSIYLCSVAFGDYGYTFGSGTRLTVV.